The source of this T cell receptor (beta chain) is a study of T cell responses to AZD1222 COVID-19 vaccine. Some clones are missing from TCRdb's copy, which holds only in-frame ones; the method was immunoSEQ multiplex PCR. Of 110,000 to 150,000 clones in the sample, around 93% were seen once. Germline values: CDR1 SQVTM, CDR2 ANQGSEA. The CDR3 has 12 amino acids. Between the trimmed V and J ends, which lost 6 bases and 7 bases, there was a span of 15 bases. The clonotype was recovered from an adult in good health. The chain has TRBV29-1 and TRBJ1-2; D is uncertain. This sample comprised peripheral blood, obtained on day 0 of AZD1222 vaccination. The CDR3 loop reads CSVAGVKGGYTF. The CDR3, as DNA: TGCAGCGTGGCCGGGGTAAAGGGTGGCTACACCTTC.